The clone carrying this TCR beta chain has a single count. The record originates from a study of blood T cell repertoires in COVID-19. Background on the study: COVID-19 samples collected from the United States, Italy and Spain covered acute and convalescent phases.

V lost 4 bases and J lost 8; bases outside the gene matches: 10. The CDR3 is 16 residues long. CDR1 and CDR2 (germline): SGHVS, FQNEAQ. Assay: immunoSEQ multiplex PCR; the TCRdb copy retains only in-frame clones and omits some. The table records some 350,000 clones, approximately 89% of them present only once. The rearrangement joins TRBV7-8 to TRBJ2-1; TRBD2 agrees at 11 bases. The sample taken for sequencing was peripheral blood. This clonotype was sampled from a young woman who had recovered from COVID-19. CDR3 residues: CASSSNSGRAIDEQFF. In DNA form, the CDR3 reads TGTGCCAGCAGCTCTAATAGCGGGAGGGCCATCGATGAGCAGTTCTTC.